What follows are 2 T cell receptor beta chains derived from one specimen sequenced in a study of control samples from healthy donors and cancer patients. TCRdb's copy holds only in-frame clones and misses some; the assay was immunoSEQ multiplex PCR. The sample carries 100,000 to 150,000 clones, approximately 92% recorded once. The material sequenced was PBMCs. These receptors originate from a man at least 80 years old with head and neck cancer.

The CDR3 region is CASSPGDRGDSPLHF. CDR3 nucleotides: TGTGCCAGCAGCCCGGGGGACAGGGGTGACTCACCCCTCCACTTT. The chain has TRBV7-9 and TRBJ1-6; 10 bases line up with TRBD1. V dropped 5 bases and J dropped 10; count of bases not matched to a gene: 8. Germline V lookup: CDR1 SEHNR, CDR2 FQNEAQ (reference sequence). The CDR3 totals 15 residues.

The chain employs TRBV4-1 and TRBJ2-7; 11 bases match TRBD1. The germline CDR1 and CDR2 sequences are MGHRA and YSYEKL. Trimming cost V 4 bases and J 7 bases; bases outside gene matches: 9. This CDR3 region has 15 residues. CDR3: CASSLTGQGVSEQYF. DNA for the CDR3: TGCGCCAGCAGCCTAACGGGACAGGGGGTTTCGGAGCAGTACTTC.